Listed here are 28 T cell receptor beta chains from one sample, sequenced in a study of neoadjuvant anti-PD-1 for oral cavity cancer. Profiling relied on immunoSEQ multiplex PCR, and the TCRdb table lists in-frame clones only, not all of them. The table shows some 15,000 clones, with roughly three quarters occurring only once. The sequencing here drew on PBMCs, taken before nivolumab (anti-PD-1) treatment. The origin of the receptors is a person aged 35-80 years with oral cavity squamous cell carcinoma.

The genes are TRBV10-3 and TRBJ2-7, with D possibly TRBD2 on 6 matching bases. The V gene's germline CDR1 is ENHRY and CDR2 SYGVKD. The CDR3 has 16 amino acids. V was trimmed by 6 bases and J by 2 bases, leaving 20 bases between them. This chain's CDR3 is CAIRTEWGEKAYEQYF. The CDR3 DNA follows: TGTGCCATCAGAACCGAGTGGGGGGAGAAGGCCTACGAGCAGTACTTC.

This chain joins TRBV10-2 and TRBJ1-5; D is uncertain. The V end was cut by 3 bases, the J end by 5 bases, with 8 bases between. The CDR3 has 13 amino acids. Per the germline V gene, CDR1 is WSHSY and CDR2 is SAAADI. The CDR3 DNA reads as TGCGCCAGCAGTGATTCCGTCTATCAGCCCCAGCATTTT. Protein sequence: CASSDSVYQPQHF.

This chain links TRBV18 with TRBJ1-2; D not resolved. The germline CDR1 and CDR2 sequences are KGHSH and LQKENI. The length of the CDR3 is 14 residues. Trimming pared 2 bases from V and 4 bases from J, leaving 11 bases between. The CDR3 loop is CASSPATDFYGYTF. CDR3 in DNA: TGTGCCAGCTCACCAGCGACGGACTTCTATGGCTACACCTTC. The whole variable domain, remainder taken from reference TRBV18 and TRBJ1-2, is NAGVMQNPRHLVRRRGQEARLRCSPMKGHSHVYWYRQLPEEGLKFMVYLQKENIIDESGMPKERFSAEFPKEGPSILRIQQVVRGDSAAYFCASSPATDFYGYTFGSGTRLTVV.

The CDR3 DNA reads as TGCGCCAGCAGCTTGGCACGGGGGATTGGCGGCTACACCTTC. Translating gives CASSLARGIGGYTF. J is TRBJ1-2 and V is TRBV5-1; D possibly corresponds to TRBD1 (5 bases). Trimming removed 0 bases from V and 8 bases from J, with 14 bases in between. CDR1 is SGHRS, CDR2 YFSETQ, per germline. The CDR3 sequence is 14 residues long.

In its sample, this clone was seen once. V usage is TRBV11-3 and J usage is TRBJ2-7; 7 nucleotides match TRBD1. The CDR3 is made up of 15 amino acids. The V segment lost 4 bases and the J segment 5 bases; nucleotides outside the gene matches: 11. The germline V gene has CDR1 SGHNT and CDR2 YENEEA. The CDR3 sequence: CASSSGQAPWNEQYF. CDR3 DNA sequence: TGTGCCAGCAGCTCTGGACAGGCGCCCTGGAACGAGCAGTACTTC.

J is TRBJ2-7 and V is TRBV21-1. TRBV21-1 is a documented pseudogene. The CDR3 totals 15 residues. The CDR3 protein is CASSKVRSNSYEQYF. The CDR3 coding sequence is TGTGCCAGCAGCAAAGTTAGGTCGAACTCCTACGAGCAGTACTTC.

This clone rates as large. The J gene is TRBJ2-3, the V gene TRBV6-4; D might be TRBD2 (5 bases). The germline V gene encodes CDR1 MRHNA and CDR2 SNTAGT. V lost 3 bases and J 0 bases, leaving 13 bases between the germline ends. The CDR3 contains 16 residues. CDR3 coding DNA: TGTGCCAGCAGTGAAGAGGCGGGCTCTAGCACAGATACGCAGTATTTT. Its protein product is CASSEEAGSSTDTQYF.

This clone has only a few counts. The CDR3 here is CASSSPEVNSPLHF. CDR3 DNA sequence: TGTGCCAGCAGTTCCCCAGAAGTGAATTCACCCCTCCACTTT. J is TRBJ1-6 and V is TRBV27; D is unclear. V lost 4 bases to trimming and J lost 7 bases, with 11 bases between them. This CDR3 comprises 14 residues. Per the germline V gene, CDR1 is MNHEY and CDR2 is SMNVEV (reference sequence).

The chain combines TRBV5-1 with TRBJ2-6; D possibly corresponds to TRBD2 (5 bases). Germline V gives CDR1 SGHRS, CDR2 YFSETQ. Trimming stripped 5 bases from V and 0 bases from J, with 9 bases between. The CDR3 is made up of 15 amino acids. In DNA, the CDR3 is TGCGCCAGCAGTTGGGAGTACTCTGGGGCCAACGTCCTGACTTTC. This codes for CASSWEYSGANVLTF.

This clone was seen just once. The chain joins TRBV2 to TRBJ2-4; D remains unclear. V was clipped by 0 bases and J by 1 base, with 19 bases between them. This CDR3 is built from 19 residues. Germline V gives CDR1 SNHLY, CDR2 FYNNEI. DNA for the CDR3: TGTGCCAGCAGTGAAGCGGTCGGCAGGCTATTGGCGGCCAAAAACATTCAGTACTTC. It translates to CASSEAVGRLLAAKNIQYF.

The rearrangement uses TRBV7-3 and TRBJ1-1; TRBD1 matches 10 bases. The CDR3 is 13 residues long. Trimming removed 5 bases from V and 10 bases from J; junction bases left unmatched: 7. In germline, CDR1 is SGHTA, CDR2 FQGTGA. The CDR3: CASSPGTGVGAFF. The CDR3 DNA reads TGTGCCAGCAGCCCTGGGACAGGGGTAGGAGCTTTCTTT.

The chain has TRBV7-3 and TRBJ2-1; D gene unclear. The germline V and J ends were trimmed by 0 bases and 4 bases, with 16 bases remaining between them. Germline V CDR1 and CDR2: SGHTA, FQGTGA. This CDR3 comprises 17 residues. DNA for the CDR3: TGTGCCAGCAGCTTAACGTTTACCAGGCTGAAATACAATGAGCAGTTCTTC. The encoded protein is CASSLTFTRLKYNEQFF. Full variable domain (rest looked up from reference TRBV7-3 and TRBJ2-1): GAGVSQTPSNKVTEKGKYVELRCDPISGHTALYWYRQSLGQGPEFLIYFQGTGAADDSGLPNDRFFAVRPEGSVSTLKIQRTERGDSAVYLCASSLTFTRLKYNEQFFGPGTRLTVL.

The chain combines TRBV27 with TRBJ2-7; 8 bases map to TRBD2. The length of the CDR3 is 15 residues. CDR1 and CDR2 (germline): MNHEY, SMNVEV (reference sequence). V lost 6 bases and J lost 2; bases outside the gene matches: 9. CDR3 residues: CASSPGRGLTYEQYF. CDR3 nucleotides: TGTGCCAGCAGCCCCGGGAGGGGCCTAACCTACGAGCAGTACTTC.

This clone was counted a few times. The V gene is TRBV5-1, the J gene TRBJ2-2; 7 bases fit TRBD2. Germline V gene data show CDR1 as SGHRS and CDR2 as YFSETQ. The CDR3 totals 16 residues. Trimming at V came to 1 base and at J to 4 bases, leaving 7 bases not matched to a gene. CDR3 in amino acids: CASSLMGGRGTGELFF. The CDR3 region has the DNA TGCGCCAGCAGCTTGATGGGCGGGAGAGGCACCGGGGAGCTGTTTTTT.

This sequence joins TRBV6-5 and TRBJ2-5, with D possibly being TRBD2 (6 bases). V shed 2 bases and J shed 2 bases, with 9 bases lying between them. CDR3 size: 14 residues. Per germline, CDR1 MNHEY and CDR2 SVGAGI. CDR3 sequence: CASSYAGQQETQYF. CDR3 nucleotides: TGTGCCAGCAGTTACGCGGGGCAGCAAGAGACCCAGTACTTC.

The chain joins TRBV4-2 to TRBJ1-1; the match to TRBD1 covers 8 bases. The CDR3 has 17 amino acids. The germline CDR1 and CDR2 sequences are LGHNA and YNFKEQ. Trimming cost V 0 bases and J 4 bases; bases outside gene matches: 10. The CDR3 sequence is CASSQEGGRGLFTEAFF. DNA for the CDR3: TGTGCCAGCAGCCAAGAAGGGGGCAGGGGGCTGTTCACTGAAGCTTTCTTT.

The rearrangement links TRBV30 to TRBJ2-1; D is ambiguous. V was shortened by 0 bases and J by 8 bases, with 5 bases between the two germline ends. This CDR3 has 11 amino acids. Germline assignment: CDR1 GTSNPN and CDR2 SVGIG (reference sequence). CDR3 bases: TGTGCCTGGAGTGTACTGGATGAGCAGTTCTTC. Its protein is CAWSVLDEQFF.

The rearrangement links TRBV19 to TRBJ1-1; unclear D gene. Trimming took off 8 bases at V and 4 bases at J, with 23 bases between the two ends. The CDR3 sequence is 16 residues long. The germline CDR1 and CDR2 sequences are LNHDA and SQIVND (reference sequence). DNA of the CDR3: TGTGCCAGTTCCACACTCCCGGGAAGAACGACCACTGAAGCTTTCTTT. Translating it yields CASSTLPGRTTTEAFF.

The J gene is TRBJ2-7, the V gene TRBV28; D may be TRBD1 (5 bases). Germline CDR1 and CDR2: MDHEN and SYDVKM. The CDR3 spans 13 residues. Trimming pared 8 bases from V and 3 bases from J, leaving 14 bases between. CDR3: CASLGLIGYEQYF. In nucleotides, the CDR3 is TGTGCCAGCTTGGGGCTCATCGGCTACGAGCAGTACTTC.

The rearrangement joins TRBV7-9 to TRBJ1-4, with TRBD1 as a possible D gene (6 bases). This CDR3 is 14 amino acids long. Germline lookup yields CDR1 SEHNR and CDR2 FQNEAQ (reference sequence). Trimming left V 5 bases short and J 5 bases short, with 12 bases between. The CDR3 is CASSLGQPNEKLFF. The CDR3 region has the DNA TGTGCCAGCAGCCTCGGACAGCCCAATGAAAAACTGTTTTTT.

V and J are TRBV10-3 and TRBJ1-3, with D hard to call. The CDR3 runs to 14 residues. V lost 3 bases to trimming and J lost 6 bases, with 12 bases between them. The germline gives CDR1 ENHRY, CDR2 SYGVKD. CDR3 coding DNA: TGTGCCATCAGTGACCAGCGAACTGAAAACACCATATATTTT. This encodes CAISDQRTENTIYF.

The genes are TRBV19 and TRBJ1-1; 11 bases match TRBD1. The V gene's germline CDR1 is LNHDA and CDR2 SQIVND (reference sequence). Trimming took 8 bases from V and 11 from J; bases not matched to a gene: 7. The length of the CDR3 is 12 residues. The CDR3 DNA is TGTGCCAGTGAGGACAGGGGGCGCCAGGCTTTCTTT. This codes for CASEDRGRQAFF.

The V gene is TRBV5-1, the J gene TRBJ2-7; 8 bases map to TRBD1. The CDR3 is 13 amino acids. Germline CDR1 SGHRS, CDR2 YFSETQ. Trimming removed 5 bases from V and 6 bases from J; junction bases left unmatched: 7. The CDR3 coding sequence is TGCGCCAGCAGTAGTGACAGGGGTCGCGAGCAGTACTTC. Its translation: CASSSDRGREQYF.

The chain has TRBV5-1 and TRBJ2-5; a possible D gene is TRBD1 (6 bases). With 3 bases removed from V and 2 bases from J, the gap between germline ends came to 8 bases. The CDR3 covers 13 residues. Germline V gene sequence: CDR1 SGHRS, CDR2 YFSETQ. CDR3 sequence: CASSYRAQETQYF. The CDR3 bases are TGCGCCAGCAGCTACAGGGCTCAAGAGACCCAGTACTTC. The full variable domain, completed using reference TRBV5-1 and TRBJ2-5, is KAGVTQTPRYLIKTRGQQVTLSCSPISGHRSVSWYQQTPGQGLQFLFEYFSETQRNKGNFPGRFSGRQFSNSRSEMNVSTLELGDSALYLCASSYRAQETQYFGPGTRLLVL.

In its sample, this clone was seen a few times. The V gene is TRBV2, the J gene TRBJ1-1; TRBD1 might be the D (5 bases). The germline V and J ends were trimmed by 7 bases and 0 bases, with 12 bases remaining between them. The CDR3 totals 14 residues. The germline V gene has CDR1 SNHLY and CDR2 FYNNEI. The DNA for the CDR3 is TGTGCCAGCAATTCGGGACGGTTGAACACTGAAGCTTTCTTT. This sequence encodes CASNSGRLNTEAFF.

This clone was seen a handful of times. The rearrangement uses TRBV13 and TRBJ2-3, with 7 bases fitting TRBD1. The germline V gene has CDR1 PRHDT and CDR2 FYEKMQ (reference sequence). V lost 4 bases, J lost 4 bases, and 2 bases stayed unmatched. The CDR3 loop spans 13 amino acids. CDR3 coding DNA: TGTGCCAGCAGCTCGGGACAGTCAGATACGCAGTATTTT. This codes for CASSSGQSDTQYF.

The V call is TRBV6-6, the J call TRBJ2-3, with TRBD2 matching 9 bases. This CDR3 has 15 amino acids. Trimming at V came to 6 bases and at J to 1 base, leaving 5 bases not matched to a gene. Germline CDR1 reads MNHNY; CDR2 reads SVGAGI (reference sequence). This chain's CDR3 is CASRISGGGTDTQYF. DNA of the CDR3: TGTGCCAGCAGAATTAGCGGGGGAGGCACAGATACGCAGTATTTT.

This chain connects TRBV5-1 to TRBJ2-1; D gene unclear. The germline V gene encodes CDR1 SGHRS and CDR2 YFSETQ. V lost 5 bases, J lost 8 bases, and 11 bases lay in between. This CDR3 has 12 residues. CDR3 nucleotide sequence: TGCGCCAGCAGTTGGGGTCTCCATGAGCAGTTCTTC. Amino acids: CASSWGLHEQFF.